This is a list of T cell receptor beta chains from one sample in a study of OX40 agonist ivuxolimab in advanced cancers. The assay was immunoSEQ multiplex PCR, and TCRdb's table has in-frame clones only and misses some. This table holds 55,000 to 80,000 clones, 84% found once. The input for sequencing was CD4+ or CD8+ T cells sorted from blood, taken in a trial of the OX40 agonist ivuxolimab. The receptors come from an adult with an advanced solid tumor such as melanoma, head and neck, liver or kidney cancer. The CDR3 runs from the conserved cysteine through the conserved F or W. The D gene is left open where the match is weak. Rows give clone size only sometimes, using once, few, many, or a class for an expanded clone.

j_call clone_size v_call d_call cdr3_nt cdr3_aa
TRBJ2-3 - TRBV21-1 - TGTGCCAGCAGCAAAGGGGGCAGGGGGCGGGTCACAGATACGCAGTATTTT CASSKGGRGRVTDTQYF
TRBJ2-3 once TRBV5-1 TRBD2 TGCGCCAGCAGCGCCTCAGCGGGGGCCACAGATACGCAGTATTTT CASSASAGATDTQYF
TRBJ2-5 once TRBV20-1 - TGCAGTGCCAGAGTTGGGGAGACCCAGTACTTC CSARVGETQYF
TRBJ2-7 - TRBV19 TRBD1 TGTGCCAGTAGGGACAGGGGCGACGAGCAGTACTTC CASRDRGDEQYF
TRBJ1-2 - TRBV9 - TGTGCCAGCAGCGTAGTGGCGGAGAACTATGGCTACACCTTC CASSVVAENYGYTF
TRBJ1-1 - TRBV7-2 - TGTGCCAGCAGCTTCGGCAGGGAGACTGAAGCTTTCTTT CASSFGRETEAFF
TRBJ2-7 few TRBV7-2 - TGTGCCAGCAGCTTAAACCTAGCGAGCGAGCAGTACTTC CASSLNLASEQYF
TRBJ2-7 once TRBV9 TRBD1 TGTGCCAGCAGCCGGGGACAGGGGGCATTGTACGAGCAGTACTTC CASSRGQGALYEQYF
TRBJ2-1 - TRBV5-6 - TGCGCCAGCAGCTTGGCCCCCCCAGGAAGCTCCTACAATGAGCAGTTCTTC CASSLAPPGSSYNEQFF
TRBJ1-1 - TRBV11-1 - TGTGCCAGCACCTTGAAGACAGGGAACACTGAAGCTTTCTTT CASTLKTGNTEAFF
TRBJ1-2 - TRBV29-1 TRBD1 TGCAGCGTTGGAGAACAGGGGGCAGGGTATGGCTACACCTTC CSVGEQGAGYGYTF
TRBJ2-7 - TRBV5-4 - TGTGCCAGCAGCTTGGCGGGAGCCATCTACGAGCAGTACTTC CASSLAGAIYEQYF
TRBJ1-5 - TRBV4-3 - TGCGCCAGCAGCCAAGATATGGGCGGTTATCAGCCCCAGCATTTT CASSQDMGGYQPQHF
TRBJ2-5 once TRBV7-9 - TGTGCCAGCAGCGACATGGAGACCCAGTACTTC CASSDMETQYF
TRBJ2-3 - TRBV13 - TGTGCCAGCAGCTTAAGGGACACCACAGATACGCAGTATTTT CASSLRDTTDTQYF
TRBJ2-2 - TRBV5-4 - TGTGCCAGCAGCCCTGGGGGCGCCGGCACCGGGGAGCTGTTTTTT CASSPGGAGTGELFF
TRBJ2-1 - TRBV10-3 - TGTGCCATCATGGCAGGCAGCGGATCCTACAATGAGCAGTTCTTC CAIMAGSGSYNEQFF
TRBJ1-6 many TRBV7-2 - TGTGCCAGCAGCTTATGGCCCAGGGCTCCCAATTCACCCCTCCACTTT CASSLWPRAPNSPLHF
TRBJ1-5 - TRBV27 - TGTGCCAGCAGGATCCGAGGGCCCGGAGCGGATCAGCCCCAGCATTTT CASRIRGPGADQPQHF
TRBJ2-7 few TRBV18 - TGTGCCAGCTCACCACGGGTAGGGGTGTCCTACGAGCAGTACTTC CASSPRVGVSYEQYF
TRBJ2-7 - TRBV5-1 TRBD2 TGCGCCAGCAGCGAGAGGGGACTAGCGGGGGGTGCCTACGAGCAGTACTTC CASSERGLAGGAYEQYF
TRBJ2-2 - TRBV7-6 - TGTGCCAGCAGCTTAGCAGGGACCGCCGGGGAGCTGTTTTTT CASSLAGTAGELFF
TRBJ2-1 - TRBV29-1 - TGCAGCGTTGTGGGGTTTCAAGAGCAGTTCTTC CSVVGFQEQFF
TRBJ2-7 once TRBV7-2 - TGTGCCAGCAGCTTCATAGCCCCGGGGCTGGGCGAGCAGTACTTC CASSFIAPGLGEQYF
TRBJ2-5 - TRBV2 - TGTGCCAGCGGGTTTAGTGGAGAGACCCAGTACTTC CASGFSGETQYF
TRBJ2-5 few TRBV2 - TGTGCCAGCAGTGAAACAGAAGAGACCCAGTACTTC CASSETEETQYF
TRBJ1-3 - TRBV7-9 - TGTGCCAGCAGCTTAGTGACCCGGGGCTCTGGAAACACCATATATTTT CASSLVTRGSGNTIYF
TRBJ1-1 - TRBV6-4 TRBD1 TGTGCCAGCAGCCGGACAGGGAACACTGAAGCTTTCTTT CASSRTGNTEAFF